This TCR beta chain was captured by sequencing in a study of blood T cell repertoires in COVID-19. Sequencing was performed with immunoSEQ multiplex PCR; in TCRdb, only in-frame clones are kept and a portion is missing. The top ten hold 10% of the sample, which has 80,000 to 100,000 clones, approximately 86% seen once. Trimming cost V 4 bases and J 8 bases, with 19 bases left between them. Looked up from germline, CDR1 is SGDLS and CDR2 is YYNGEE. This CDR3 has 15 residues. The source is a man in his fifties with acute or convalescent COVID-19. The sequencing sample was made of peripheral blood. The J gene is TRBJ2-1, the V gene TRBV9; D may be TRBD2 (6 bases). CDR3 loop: CASSTAGTLRDEQFF. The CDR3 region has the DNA TGTGCCAGCAGCACCGCTGGGACTCTTAGAGATGAGCAGTTCTTC.